This T cell receptor beta chain was documented in a study of T-cell reconstitution after alpha-beta-depleted transplantation in children. Study-level findings and limits: Counts and diversity of T cells one year after transplant came mostly from newly produced T cells. Expanded clones from the graft, numbering several hundred, reportedly supplied alpha-beta T cells about two months after transplant.

Unique molecular identifiers were built into the TCRbeta library. One entry per CDR3 protein, called by TCRdb with MiXCR from the PCR reads. The table includes 98,000 or so distinct CDR3 sequences, approximately 6.4% detected once. After removal of 6 bases from V and 4 bases from J, the junction contained 5 bases not matched to a gene. Looked up from germline, CDR1 is DFQATT and CDR2 is SNEGSKA (reference sequence). CDR3 length: 12 amino acids. In its sample, this clonotype was seen many times. Its antigen is unidentified. This receptor was identified in a male patient between 2 and 10 years old who had a stem cell transplant for acute lymphoblastic leukemia, so the T cells may come from the graft donor. The chain carries TRBV20-1 and TRBJ1-2; 7 bases are shared with TRBD1. Sequenced here: PBMCs, mostly from graft donor cells, sampled 360 days after TCRalphabeta/CD19-depleted stem cell transplant. CDR3 in amino acids: CSAPGTVYGYTF. The CDR3 DNA reads as TGCAGTGCCCCCGGGACAGTCTATGGCTACACCTTC.